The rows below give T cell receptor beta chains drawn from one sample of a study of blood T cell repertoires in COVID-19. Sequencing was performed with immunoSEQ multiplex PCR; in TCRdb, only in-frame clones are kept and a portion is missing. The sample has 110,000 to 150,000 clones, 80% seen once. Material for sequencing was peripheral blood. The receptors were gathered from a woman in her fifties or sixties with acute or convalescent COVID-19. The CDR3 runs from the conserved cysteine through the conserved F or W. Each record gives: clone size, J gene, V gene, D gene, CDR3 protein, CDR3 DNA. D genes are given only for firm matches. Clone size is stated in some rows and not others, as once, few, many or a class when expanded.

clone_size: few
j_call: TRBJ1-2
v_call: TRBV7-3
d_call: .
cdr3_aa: CASSSGVNYGYTF
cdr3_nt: TGTGCCAGCAGCAGCGGGGTGAACTATGGCTACACCTTC

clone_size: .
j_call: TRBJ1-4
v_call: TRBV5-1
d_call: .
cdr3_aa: CASGAGGLDEKLFF
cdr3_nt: TGCGCCAGTGGGGCTGGGGGCTTGGATGAAAAACTGTTTTTT

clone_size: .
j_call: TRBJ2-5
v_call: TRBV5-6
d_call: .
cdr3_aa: CASSAELGRQETQYF
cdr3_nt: TGTGCCAGCAGCGCGGAGCTAGGGAGGCAAGAGACCCAGTACTTC

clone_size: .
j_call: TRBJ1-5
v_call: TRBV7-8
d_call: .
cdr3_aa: CASSFEGQPQHF
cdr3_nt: TGTGCCAGCAGCTTTGAGGGCCAGCCCCAGCATTTT

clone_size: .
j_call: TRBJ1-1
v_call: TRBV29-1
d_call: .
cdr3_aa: CSVDQNTEAFF
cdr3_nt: TGCAGCGTTGATCAGAACACTGAAGCTTTCTTT

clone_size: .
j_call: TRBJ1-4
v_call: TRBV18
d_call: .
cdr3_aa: CASSPPGENEKLFF
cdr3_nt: TGTGCCAGCTCACCACCGGGAGAGAATGAAAAACTGTTTTTT

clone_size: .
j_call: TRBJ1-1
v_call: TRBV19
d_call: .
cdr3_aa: CASTVEGVMNTEAFF
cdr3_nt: TGTGCCAGTACCGTAGAAGGAGTCATGAACACTGAAGCTTTCTTT

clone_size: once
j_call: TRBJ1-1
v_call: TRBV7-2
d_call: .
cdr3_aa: CASSLSQGQLFTEAFF
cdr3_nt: TGTGCCAGCAGCTTATCCCAGGGGCAACTCTTTACTGAAGCTTTCTTT

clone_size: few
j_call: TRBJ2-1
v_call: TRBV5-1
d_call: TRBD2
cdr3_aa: CASSTGLAGAVDEQFF
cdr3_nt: TGCGCCAGCAGCACAGGACTAGCGGGGGCGGTGGATGAGCAGTTCTTC

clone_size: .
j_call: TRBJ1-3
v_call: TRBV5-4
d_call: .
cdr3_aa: CASSLGGNSGNTIYF
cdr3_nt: TGTGCCAGCAGCTTGGGAGGAAACTCTGGAAACACCATATATTTT

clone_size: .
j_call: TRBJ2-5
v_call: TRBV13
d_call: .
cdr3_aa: CASSYSEWEEYQETQYF
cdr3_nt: TGTGCCAGCAGCTACTCCGAGTGGGAGGAGTACCAAGAGACCCAGTACTTC

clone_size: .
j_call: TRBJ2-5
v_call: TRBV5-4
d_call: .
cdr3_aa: CASSLSPTSWETQYF
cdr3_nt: TGTGCCAGCAGCTTAAGCCCGACTAGTTGGGAGACCCAGTACTTC

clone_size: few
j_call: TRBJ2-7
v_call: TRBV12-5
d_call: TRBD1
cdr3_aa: CASGSPDRTFYEQYF
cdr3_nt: TGTGCTAGTGGCTCCCCGGACAGGACTTTCTACGAGCAGTACTTC

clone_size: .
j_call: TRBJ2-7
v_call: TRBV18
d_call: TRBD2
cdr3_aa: CASSPGTSGVDEQYF
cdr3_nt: TGTGCCAGCTCACCTGGGACTAGCGGGGTAGACGAGCAGTACTTC

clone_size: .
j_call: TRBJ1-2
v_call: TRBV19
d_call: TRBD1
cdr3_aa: CASSGPGQGAYGYTF
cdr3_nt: TGTGCCAGTAGTGGGCCGGGACAGGGGGCTTATGGCTACACCTTC

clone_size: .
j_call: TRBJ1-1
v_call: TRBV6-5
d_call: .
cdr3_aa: CASWAVEAFF
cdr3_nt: TGTGCCAGCTGGGCAGTTGAAGCTTTCTTT

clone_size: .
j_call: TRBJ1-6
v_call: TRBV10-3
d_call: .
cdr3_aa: CASGGEQNAHSPLHF
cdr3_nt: TGTGCCAGCGGCGGGGAACAGAACGCTCATTCACCCCTCCACTTT

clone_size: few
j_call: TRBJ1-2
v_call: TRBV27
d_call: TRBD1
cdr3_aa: CASSLSTGGGYTF
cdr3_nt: TGTGCCAGCAGTTTATCAACAGGGGGGGGCTACACCTTC

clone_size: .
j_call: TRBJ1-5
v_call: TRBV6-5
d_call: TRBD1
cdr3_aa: CASSSRGNQPQHF
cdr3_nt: TGTGCCAGCAGTTCCAGGGGGAATCAGCCCCAGCATTTT

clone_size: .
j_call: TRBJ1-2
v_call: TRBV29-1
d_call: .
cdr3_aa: CSVTGGSNNYGYTF
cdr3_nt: TGCAGCGTTACCGGTGGTTCCAATAACTATGGCTACACCTTC